There are many counts of the clone carrying this TCR beta chain. This sample is part of a study of beta chain features in type 1 diabetes. The investigators reverse transcribed all of the isolated RNA, so they sequenced expressed TCRB transcripts. Method: immunoSEQ multiplex PCR; TCRdb's copy keeps in-frame clones and lacks some. In the table there are 130,000 or so clones, 9% to 10% of which are singletons. Germline CDR1 and CDR2: LGHNA and YSLEER. With V trimmed by 1 base and J by 8 bases, 4 bases remained unmatched. The CDR3 is made up of 14 amino acids. The material sequenced was central memory CD4+ T cells from blood. The origin of this receptor is a woman in her thirties or forties in good health. V is TRBV4-3 and J is TRBJ1-4, with 7 bases that match TRBD1. The CDR3 bases are TGCGCCAGCAGCCAAGGACAGGGCGCCGAAAAACTGTTTTTT. Translated: CASSQGQGAEKLFF.